The sample holds a few counts of the clone carrying this T cell receptor beta chain. Antigen unknown. The data derive from a study of shared clonotypes between healthy human individuals. Points from the study as a whole: Tissue TCR repertoires likely differ from these blood-only repertoires. Richness estimates generally favored naive over memory subsets. Among donors, clonotype sharing was expected to be affected by sequencing depth.

V shed 3 bases and J 5 bases; nucleotides not matched to a gene: 2. Germline V gene lookup returns CDR1 SGHDT and CDR2 YYEEEE. The CDR3 has 14 amino acids. CD8 cells regarded as naive lacked CD45RO, were positively chosen for CCR7, and omitted terminally differentiated effector memory CD45RA+ cells. Assay runs were performed at deep level. The table came from immunoSEQ multiplex PCR; TCRdb's copy has only in-frame clones and leaves some out. In the table there are just over 2,000,000 clones, 85% to 95% of which are singletons. The clonotype comes from a man aged 18 to 30 in good health. The sample was naive CD8+ T cells sorted from blood. The chain couples TRBV5-6 to TRBJ2-3; 11 bases are a match to TRBD1. CDR3 bases: TGTGCCAGCAGCTGGGGGACAGGGGGAGATACGCAGTATTTT. Residues: CASSWGTGGDTQYF.